Listed below are T cell receptor beta chains from one sample, sequenced in a study of T-cell reconstitution after alpha-beta-depleted transplantation in children. MiXCR, run by TCRdb on the PCR reads, gives a single entry per CDR3 protein. The repertoire holds about 870,000 distinct CDR3 sequences, with roughly 15% as singletons. The sequenced sample was PBMCs, mostly from graft donor cells, obtained 360 days after TCRalphabeta/CD19-depleted stem cell transplant. Receptor source: a male patient younger than 18 who had a stem cell transplant for acute lymphoblastic leukemia, so the T cells may come from the graft donor. CDR3s include the opening cysteine and the closing phenylalanine or tryptophan. A D gene is named only where the DNA matches it firmly. A row's size may be missing; if present it is once, few, many or a size class.

abundance,v_gene,j_gene,d_gene,CDR3nt,CDR3aa
NA,TRBV25-1,TRBJ2-7,TRBD1,TGTGCCAGCAGTGAATTGGGACAGGCGCACTACGAGCAGTACTTC,CASSELGQAHYEQYF
NA,TRBV12-3/TRBV12-4,TRBJ2-5,TRBD1,TGTGCCAGCAGTTTGGACAGGGGAATCCAAGAGACCCAGTACTTC,CASSLDRGIQETQYF
NA,TRBV4-1,TRBJ2-3,TRBD2,TGCGCCAGCAGCCAACGAACTCTAGCGGGATTGGAAGATACGCAGTATTTT,CASSQRTLAGLEDTQYF
many,TRBV5-1,TRBJ1-6,NA,TGCGCCAGCAGCCTGGCAGGGGCCTATAATTCACCCCTCCACTTT,CASSLAGAYNSPLHF
few,TRBV6-6,TRBJ1-1,NA,TGTGCCAGCAAGCACAGCCTGAACACTGAAGCTTTCTTT,CASKHSLNTEAFF
few,TRBV6-2/TRBV6-3,TRBJ2-2,TRBD2,TGTGCCAGCAGACTAGCGGGAGGTGCCGGGGAGCTGTTTTTT,CASRLAGGAGELFF
NA,TRBV5-1,TRBJ2-1,TRBD2,TGCGCCAGCAGCAGGATAGCGGGCGGTGTCGATGAGCAGTTCTTC,CASSRIAGGVDEQFF
NA,TRBV2,TRBJ1-5,NA,TGTGCCAGCAGCTCAGACAGTCCTAATCAGCCCCAGCATTTT,CASSSDSPNQPQHF
NA,TRBV5-1,TRBJ2-5,TRBD2,TGCGCCAGCAGCTCCGGACTAGCGGGAGGGCGAGGGCAAGAGACCCAGTACTTC,CASSSGLAGGRGQETQYF
NA,TRBV29-1,TRBJ1-1,NA,TGCAGCGTTCATTCCGGGTCGGGGACTGAAGCTTTCTTT,CSVHSGSGTEAFF
many,TRBV29-1,TRBJ2-3,NA,TGCAGCGTTGTCTCTAGGGCCGATACGCAGTATTTT,CSVVSRADTQYF
many,TRBV6-1,TRBJ1-1,TRBD1,TGTGCCAGCAGTAAACCCAGACAGGGTATAACCTTGAACACTGAAGCTTTCTTT,CASSKPRQGITLNTEAFF
NA,TRBV28,TRBJ2-7,NA,TGTGCCAGCAGTTTAGGAGGGGAGATATTCGAGCAGTACTTC,CASSLGGEIFEQYF
few,TRBV2,TRBJ2-3,NA,TGTGCCAGCAGTAGTCAGGGAGTCCCCACAGATACGCAGTATTTT,CASSSQGVPTDTQYF
many,TRBV4-1,TRBJ2-7,NA,TGCGCCAGCAGCCCAGGGGACCAGAGGCGGTCGTACGAGCAGTACTTC,CASSPGDQRRSYEQYF
many,TRBV28,TRBJ2-7,NA,TGTGCCAGCAGTTTATCTGGGTTTAACGAGCAGTACTTC,CASSLSGFNEQYF
NA,TRBV18,TRBJ2-5,NA,TGTGCCAGCTCGAGTTCCGGGGGCGGACGGGAGACCCAGTACTTC,CASSSSGGGRETQYF
NA,TRBV19,TRBJ2-2,NA,TGTGCCAGTAATATTAGGGCGGGAAGTGCCGGGGAGCTGTTTTTT,CASNIRAGSAGELFF
NA,TRBV7-3,TRBJ1-2,NA,TGTGCCAGCAGCTTAAATTCGAGGGGCGGCTACACCTTC,CASSLNSRGGYTF
many,TRBV5-1,TRBJ2-7,TRBD2,TGCGCCAGCAGCCACGGGACTAGCGGGATTAGCGAGCAGTACTTC,CASSHGTSGISEQYF
NA,TRBV5-1,TRBJ2-3,NA,TGCGCCAGCAGCTTTGGCCGGAGGGGCACAGATACGCAGTATTTT,CASSFGRRGTDTQYF
NA,TRBV6-2/TRBV6-3,TRBJ1-1,NA,TGTGCCAGCAGTTACTGGGGAGGAGAAGCTTTCTTT,CASSYWGGEAFF
NA,TRBV29-1,TRBJ2-1,NA,TGCAGCGTTGTACAGAACTACAATGAGCAGTTCTTC,CSVVQNYNEQFF
few,TRBV5-1,TRBJ2-3,NA,TGCGCCAGCATGGCGGGGAGCGGGTCAGATACGCAGTATTTT,CASMAGSGSDTQYF
many,TRBV5-1,TRBJ2-1,TRBD2,TGCGCCAGCAGCTTGGGCGGGAGGGACAATGAGCAGTTCTTC,CASSLGGRDNEQFF
few,TRBV20-1,TRBJ1-1,NA,TGCAGTGCTACCTCCAGAAGGGCGCCCTACACTGAAGCTTTCTTT,CSATSRRAPYTEAFF
NA,TRBV6-5,TRBJ1-1,NA,TGTGCCAGCAGTTACCCGGGGGGCAGGGGGAACACTGAAGCTTTCTTT,CASSYPGGRGNTEAFF
few,TRBV5-1,TRBJ2-3,NA,TGCGCCAGCAGCTTGCCCTTTAGAGAGGTCACAGATACGCAGTATTTT,CASSLPFREVTDTQYF
few,TRBV18,TRBJ2-1,TRBD1,TGTGCCAGCTCACCTCGACAGGGGAAAGATGAGCAGTTCTTC,CASSPRQGKDEQFF
NA,TRBV5-1,TRBJ1-1,TRBD1,TGCGCCAGCAGTTCCGGGACAGTAGGGTACACTGAAGCTTTCTTT,CASSSGTVGYTEAFF
NA,TRBV7-8,TRBJ2-2,NA,TGTGCCAGCAGCCCGCAGACCGGGACCGTAACCGGGGAGCTGTTTTTT,CASSPQTGTVTGELFF
NA,TRBV7-6,TRBJ2-7,NA,TGTGCCAGCAGCTTAGCGGCCGTCCTATACGAGCAGTACTTC,CASSLAAVLYEQYF
few,TRBV4-1,TRBJ2-5,NA,TGCGCCAGCAGCCAACCGAAGGGGCCATACTTTCAAGAGACCCAGTACTTC,CASSQPKGPYFQETQYF
few,TRBV9,TRBJ2-2,NA,TGTGCCAGCAGCGTAGCTACGAACAGACCCACACCCGGGGAGCTGTTTTTT,CASSVATNRPTPGELFF
NA,TRBV5-6,TRBJ2-1,NA,TGTGCCAGCAGCTTCACCGGGACTTGGTACAATGAGCAGTTCTTC,CASSFTGTWYNEQFF
NA,TRBV4-1,TRBJ1-4,NA,TGCGCCAGCAGCACTGGGGAGGGGATTAATGAAAAACTGTTTTTT,CASSTGEGINEKLFF
few,TRBV12-3/TRBV12-4,TRBJ2-1,TRBD2,TGTGCCAGCAGTTTCGGGACTAGCGGGGCCCGTGAGCAGTTCTTC,CASSFGTSGAREQFF
NA,TRBV7-3,TRBJ2-2,NA,TGTGCCAGCAGCTCCGGACCACTAAGAGACACCGGGGAGCTGTTTTTT,CASSSGPLRDTGELFF
few,TRBV6-1,TRBJ2-7,TRBD1,TGTGCCAGCAGTGATCGGACAGGGGGCCACGAGCAGTACTTC,CASSDRTGGHEQYF
few,TRBV29-1,TRBJ2-5,NA,TGCAGCGTTGAAGTGGGGAACCAAGAGACCCAGTACTTC,CSVEVGNQETQYF
NA,TRBV14,TRBJ1-4,NA,TGTGCCAGCAGGACCGGCGGGACACCGAATGAAAAACTGTTTTTT,CASRTGGTPNEKLFF
few,TRBV7-3,TRBJ1-1,NA,TGTGCCAGCAGCTCCGGGAGGGAGAACACTGAAGCTTTCTTT,CASSSGRENTEAFF
NA,TRBV10-3,TRBJ1-1,TRBD1,TGTGCCATCAGTGACAGGGGGATGCACACTGAAGCTTTCTTT,CAISDRGMHTEAFF
few,TRBV20-1,TRBJ2-4,NA,TGCAGTGCTACCCACCCCAGAAAGGGTAGGAACATTCAGTACTTC,CSATHPRKGRNIQYF
few,TRBV5-1,TRBJ2-7,NA,TGCGCCAGCAGCTTGGTTCAGGGGATCTACGAGCAGTACTTC,CASSLVQGIYEQYF
NA,TRBV15,TRBJ2-5,TRBD2,TGTGCCACCAGCAGGGCGGGAGGCGTCCAAGAGACCCAGTACTTC,CATSRAGGVQETQYF
few,TRBV5-6,TRBJ2-5,NA,TGTGCCAGCAGCGCGTGGTGGGGGCGAGGAAGAGAGACCCAGTACTTC,CASSAWWGRGRETQYF
NA,TRBV12-3/TRBV12-4,TRBJ2-7,TRBD2,TGTGCCAGCACCATAGCGGGTGGACCCCGGAGCTCCTACGAGCAGTACTTC,CASTIAGGPRSSYEQYF
few,TRBV14,TRBJ2-1,TRBD1,TGTGCCAGCAGCCCGGGACAGGGCGGCAATGAGCAGTTCTTC,CASSPGQGGNEQFF
NA,TRBV5-1,TRBJ2-3,NA,TGCGCCAGCAGCTTGGGGGGCGTGATGCAGTATTTT,CASSLGGVMQYF
NA,TRBV20-1,TRBJ1-1,NA,TGCAGTGCTAGGTGGGGGGAAACTGAAGCTTTCTTT,CSARWGETEAFF
NA,TRBV12-3/TRBV12-4,TRBJ1-2,NA,TGTGCCAGCAGTTTTCCCGGGGCGGGCGCTGCTAACTATGGCTACACCTTC,CASSFPGAGAANYGYTF
many,TRBV11-2,TRBJ2-7,NA,TGTGCCAGCAGCTTAGTCAGCACTAGCTACGAGCAGTACTTC,CASSLVSTSYEQYF
few,TRBV29-1,TRBJ1-1,NA,TGCAGCGTTGAGGAGGGTTACGTGGCCGAAGCTTTCTTT,CSVEEGYVAEAFF